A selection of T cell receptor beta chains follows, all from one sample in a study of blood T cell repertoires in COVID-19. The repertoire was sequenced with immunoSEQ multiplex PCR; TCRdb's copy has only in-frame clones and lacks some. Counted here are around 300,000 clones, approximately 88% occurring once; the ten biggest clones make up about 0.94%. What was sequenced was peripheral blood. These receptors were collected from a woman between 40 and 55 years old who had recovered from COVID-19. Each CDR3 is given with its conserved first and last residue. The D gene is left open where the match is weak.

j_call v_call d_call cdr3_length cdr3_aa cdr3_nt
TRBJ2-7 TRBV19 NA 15 CASSPRRDSIYEQYF TGTGCCAGTAGTCCCCGGCGGGACAGCATCTACGAGCAGTACTTC
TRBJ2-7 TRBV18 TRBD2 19 CASSPSIWGLAGSSYEQYF TGTGCCAGCTCACCCTCCATCTGGGGACTAGCGGGATCTTCCTACGAGCAGTACTTC
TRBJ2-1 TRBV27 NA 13 CASSLPLTGEQFF TGTGCCAGCAGTTTACCCCTGACGGGGGAGCAGTTCTTC
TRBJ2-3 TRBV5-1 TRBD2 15 CASSSAGGATDTQYF TGCGCCAGCAGCTCCGCGGGGGGGGCCACAGATACGCAGTATTTT
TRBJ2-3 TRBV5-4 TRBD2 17 CASSRGLAGIGTDTQYF TGTGCCAGCAGCCGGGGACTAGCGGGAATCGGCACAGATACGCAGTATTTT
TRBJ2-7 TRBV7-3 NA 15 CASSLTGAGKDEQYF TGTGCCAGCAGCTTAACGGGGGCAGGGAAAGACGAGCAGTACTTC
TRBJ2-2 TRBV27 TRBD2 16 CASSLGLAENTGELFF TGTGCCAGCAGTTTGGGACTAGCGGAGAACACCGGGGAGCTGTTTTTT
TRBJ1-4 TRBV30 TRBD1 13 CAWTGGAAEKLFF TGTGCCTGGACAGGGGGCGCGGCTGAAAAACTGTTTTTT
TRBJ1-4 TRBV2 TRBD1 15 CASSRGDSPNEKLFF TGTGCCAGCAGCCGAGGGGACAGCCCTAATGAAAAACTGTTTTTT
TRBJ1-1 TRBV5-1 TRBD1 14 CASGGTGDKTEAFF TGCGCCAGCGGCGGAACAGGGGATAAGACTGAAGCTTTCTTT
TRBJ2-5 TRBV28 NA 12 CAVQGSQETQYF TGTGCCGTACAGGGTTCCCAAGAGACCCAGTACTTC
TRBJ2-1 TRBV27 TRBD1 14 CASSRDRDHNEQFF TGTGCCAGCAGCCGGGACAGGGACCACAATGAGCAGTTCTTC
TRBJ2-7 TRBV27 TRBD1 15 CASSLGGTGPYEQYF TGTGCCAGCAGTTTAGGGGGGACAGGCCCCTACGAGCAGTACTTC
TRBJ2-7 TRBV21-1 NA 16 CASSKIAGLEVHEQYF TGTGCCAGCAGCAAGATTGCGGGACTAGAGGTCCACGAGCAGTACTTC
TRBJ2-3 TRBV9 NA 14 CASSTRLEADTQYF TGTGCCAGCAGCACCCGACTAGAGGCAGATACGCAGTATTTT
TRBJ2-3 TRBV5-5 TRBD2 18 CASSPGGTSGRFRDTQYF TGTGCCAGCAGCCCGGGGGGGACTAGCGGGAGGTTTCGAGATACGCAGTATTTT
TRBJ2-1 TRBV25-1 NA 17 CASSANWGGNSYNEQFF TGTGCCAGCAGTGCAAATTGGGGCGGGAACTCCTACAATGAGCAGTTCTTC
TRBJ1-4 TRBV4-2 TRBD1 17 CASSQDQFSGGSEKLFF TGTGCCAGCAGCCAAGATCAGTTTTCAGGGGGCAGTGAAAAACTGTTTTTT
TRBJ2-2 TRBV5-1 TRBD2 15 CASSVLSGSPGELFF TGCGCCAGCAGCGTCCTTAGCGGGAGTCCCGGGGAGCTGTTTTTT
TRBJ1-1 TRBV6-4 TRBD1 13 CASSNSGGTEAFF TGTGCCAGCAGTAATTCAGGGGGCACTGAAGCTTTCTTT